Shown below are 30 T cell receptor beta chains from a single sample sequenced in a study of shared clonotypes between healthy human individuals (dated by TCRdb to 2020 to 2022). The library was obtained by the immunoSEQ multiplex PCR assay. Held by TCRdb, this immuneACCESS table contains in-frame sequences only and omits some clones. Under half of the omission traces to an unresolved V gene where checked; the cause of the rest is unknown. The sample includes 1 million to 1.3 million clones, with about 84% observed a single time. Roughly 0.57% of the sample goes to the ten largest clones. Material for sequencing was memory CD4+ T cells from PBMCs. This sample's cell subset or site label indicates: CD45RA-negative fraction. These receptors originate from a man aged 18 to 29 in good health. Some clones in this sample may be carry-over from other donors' samples.

This clone was recorded only once. CDR3 DNA sequence: TGTGCCTGGAAACCCGAGGTGAACACTGAAGCTTTCTTT. As protein: CAWKPEVNTEAFF. The chain has TRBV30 and TRBJ1-1; no firm D call. V was shortened by 4 bases and J by 0 bases, with 9 bases between the two germline ends. Germline V gene lookup returns CDR1 GTSNPN and CDR2 SVGIG (reference sequence). This CDR3 is built from 13 residues. Looking up the rest from reference TRBV30 and TRBJ1-1 gives the full variable domain: SQTIHQWPATLVQPVGSPLSLECTVEGTSNPNLYWYRQAAGRGLQLLFYSVGIGQISSEVPQNLSASRPQDRQFILSSKKLLLSDSGFYLCAWKPEVNTEAFFGQGTRLTVV.

The chain has TRBV6-1 and TRBJ2-3, with D unresolved. The CDR3 contains 14 residues. Germline V gene sequence: CDR1 MNHNS, CDR2 SASEGT. V was cut by 0 bases and J by 4 bases, with 8 bases left in between. The CDR3 nucleotides read TGTGCCAGCAGTGAAGCCCAGCTCGCAGATACGCAGTATTTT. This translates into CASSEAQLADTQYF.

This clone was picked up one time. This rearrangement joins TRBV28 to TRBJ1-3; D ambiguous. The V end was cut by 2 bases, the J end by 3 bases, with 5 bases between. Germline V gene lookup returns CDR1 MDHEN and CDR2 SYDVKM. This CDR3 spans 13 amino acids. CDR3 sequence (DNA): TGTGCCAGCAGTTTAGTCGTTGGAAACACCATATATTTT. Translating it yields CASSLVVGNTIYF.

The chain combines TRBV6-4 with TRBJ1-5; D is uncertain. Germline V gene sequence: CDR1 MRHNA, CDR2 SNTAGT. Trimming removed 0 bases at V and 6 bases at J, with 6 bases between. This CDR3 has 13 residues. CDR3 bases: TGTGCCAGCAGTGACTCGGAATTTCAGCCCCAGCATTTT. It yields the protein CASSDSEFQPQHF.

The chain couples TRBV4-2 to TRBJ1-3, with 9 nucleotides matching TRBD1. CDR1 LGHNA and CDR2 YNFKEQ come from the germline V gene. The CDR3 totals 20 residues. V lost 1 base and J lost 4; bases outside the gene matches: 17. This CDR3 reads CASSQAPLPGQGLYGNTIYF. For the CDR3, the DNA is TGTGCCAGCAGCCAAGCCCCGCTTCCGGGACAGGGACTATACGGAAACACCATATATTTT.

The chain is built from TRBV7-2 and TRBJ2-5, with no clear D. Trimming shortened V by 1 base and J by 7 bases, and 13 bases separated the two germline ends. CDR3 length equals 14 residues. Germline V lookup: CDR1 SGHTA, CDR2 FQGNSA. CDR3 nucleotide sequence: TGTGCCAGCAGCTTAGAAGGGTCCCCAGGGACCCAGTACTTC. This gives the protein CASSLEGSPGTQYF.

The rearrangement links TRBV7-3 to TRBJ1-5; D gene ambiguous. Looked up from germline, CDR1 is SGHTA and CDR2 is FQGTGA. V shed 1 base and J shed 3 bases, with 10 bases lying between them. The CDR3 contains 15 residues. The CDR3 nucleotides are TGTGCCAGCAGCTTAATGGGTGGGTCCAATCAGCCCCAGCATTTT. It encodes CASSLMGGSNQPQHF.

This chain joins TRBV7-3 and TRBJ1-1; no definite D call. The CDR3 length is 15 residues. The V end was cut by 1 base, the J end by 4 bases, with 13 bases between. Germline V gives CDR1 SGHTA, CDR2 FQGTGA. CDR3 amino acids: CASSLKPLGSTEAFF. The DNA for the CDR3 is TGTGCCAGCAGCTTAAAGCCCTTGGGGAGCACTGAAGCTTTCTTT.

As to this clone: The same CDR3 also results from other DNA sequences found in this sample. The chain has TRBV30 and TRBJ2-7, with a possible D match to TRBD1 (5 bases). With 1 base removed from V and 2 bases from J, the gap between germline ends came to 9 bases. The CDR3 is 13 amino acids. CDR1 is GTSNPN, CDR2 SVGIG, per germline (reference sequence). The chain's CDR3 is CAWSAARAYEQYF. CDR3 bases: TGTGCCTGGAGTGCGGCCAGGGCCTACGAGCAGTACTTC.

Remarks on this clone: The sample has other DNA sequences that encode this CDR3 too. The chain is built from TRBV6-1 and TRBJ2-5; D gene ambiguous. The germline V and J ends were trimmed by 4 bases and 0 bases, with 9 bases remaining between them. Germline assignment: CDR1 MNHNS and CDR2 SASEGT. The CDR3 loop spans 14 amino acids. CDR3 region: CASSGTVNQETQYF. DNA of the CDR3: TGTGCCAGCAGTGGAACGGTGAACCAAGAGACCCAGTACTTC.

Concerning this clone: Since the CDR3 does not end with the conserved phenylalanine or tryptophan, this likely comes from a read error. Because the CDR3's place on the DNA is in doubt, the DNA is left out and the CDR3 is given as listed by TCRdb. This chain links TRBV5-3 with TRBJ2-3. TRBV5-3 is noted as an ORF with a role that remains uncertain. Including both end residues, the CDR3 is 9 amino acids long. CDR3 protein: CARSLGEGT.

This clone was seen only a few times. The chain is built from TRBV9 and TRBJ2-1; D is unclear. The V end lost 3 bases, the J end lost 3 bases, and 13 bases lay between the germline ends. The germline V gene encodes CDR1 SGDLS and CDR2 YYNGEE. CDR3 size: 15 residues. The CDR3 sequence is CASSETETFYNEQFF. In DNA, the CDR3 is TGTGCCAGCAGCGAGACGGAAACCTTCTACAATGAGCAGTTCTTC.

The V and J genes are TRBV25-1 and TRBJ2-5; D gene unclear. The V end was cut by 1 base, the J end by 3 bases, with 15 bases between. This CDR3 region has 16 residues. CDR1 is MGHDK, CDR2 SYGVNS, per germline. For the CDR3, the DNA is TGTGCCAGCAGTGAATCGGCAGACTCAAGTAAAGAGACCCAGTACTTC. This gives the protein CASSESADSSKETQYF.

This clone is a singleton in its sample. The chain recombines TRBV21-1 with TRBJ1-1; the D call in the table, TRBD1, was not verified against the DNA. TRBV21-1 is assigned pseudogene status. This CDR3 spans 16 amino acids. DNA of the CDR3: TGTGCCAGCAGCAAACCCCCTACAGGGGTGAACACTGAAGCTTTCTTT. It is translated as CASSKPPTGVNTEAFF.

This sequence joins TRBV28 and TRBJ2-7, with D possibly being TRBD1 (5 bases). CDR3 length: 13 residues. The germline V gene has CDR1 MDHEN and CDR2 SYDVKM. Trimming stripped 4 bases from V and 4 bases from J, with 11 bases between. CDR3 amino acids: CASSSRTSYEQYF. The CDR3, as DNA: TGTGCCAGCAGTTCCCGGACATCGTACGAGCAGTACTTC.

V gene TRBV7-3 combines with J gene TRBJ2-7, with TRBD1 matching over 9 bases. V shed 5 bases and J 6 bases; nucleotides not matched to a gene: 8. This CDR3 spans 14 amino acids. Germline V gene lookup returns CDR1 SGHTA and CDR2 FQGTGA. The CDR3 protein is CASSLGQGSGEQYF. CDR3 sequence (DNA): TGTGCCAGCAGCCTCGGACAGGGGTCCGGCGAGCAGTACTTC.

The chain joins TRBV7-2 to TRBJ2-5; 7 nucleotides align to TRBD1. J was trimmed by 0 bases and V by 3 bases; bases with no gene match: 1. This CDR3 region has 14 residues. The V gene's germline CDR1 is SGHTA and CDR2 FQGNSA. The CDR3 protein is CASSLTGYQETQYF. The DNA for the CDR3 is TGTGCCAGCAGCTTGACAGGGTACCAAGAGACCCAGTACTTC.

The V gene is TRBV5-1, the J gene TRBJ2-7; TRBD2 matches at 8 bases. Trimming removed 3 bases from V and 6 bases from J; junction bases left unmatched: 14. This CDR3 spans 16 amino acids. Germline CDR1 is SGHRS and CDR2 is YFSETQ. CDR3 in amino acids: CASSSRTGTSAGEQYF. CDR3 sequence (DNA): TGCGCCAGCAGCTCAAGAACCGGGACTAGTGCCGGCGAGCAGTACTTC.

This clone occurred once. The chain links TRBV29-1 to TRBJ2-3, with 10 bases aligning to TRBD2. The CDR3 contains 16 residues. Germline CDR1 and CDR2: SQVTM and ANQGSEA. V shed 0 bases and J 0 bases; nucleotides not matched to a gene: 3. CDR3 sequence: CSVEESSGSSTDTQYF. The CDR3 region has the DNA TGCAGCGTTGAAGAGTCTAGCGGGAGTAGCACAGATACGCAGTATTTT.

This clone was seen more than once but under ten times. The chain combines TRBV18 with TRBJ2-2; the D is unclear. V was clipped by 5 bases and J by 5 bases, with 15 bases between them. Per germline, CDR1 KGHSH and CDR2 LQKENI. The CDR3 runs 15 residues. The CDR3 region has the DNA TGTGCCAGCTCAAAATTAAGCGATGGTACCGGGGAGCTGTTTTTT. Protein: CASSKLSDGTGELFF.

The rearrangement links TRBV28 to TRBJ2-2; D not resolved. V lost 3 bases, J lost 6 bases, and 14 bases lay in between. The CDR3 spans 15 residues. Germline V gene lookup returns CDR1 MDHEN and CDR2 SYDVKM. This CDR3 is CASSFQLGRSGELFF. The CDR3 DNA reads TGTGCCAGCAGTTTCCAACTCGGACGGTCCGGGGAGCTGTTTTTT. Based on the CDR3 plus reference TRBV28 and TRBJ2-2, the full variable domain is DVKVTQSSRYLVKRTGEKVFLECVQDMDHENMFWYRQDPGLGLRLIYFSYDVKMKEKGDIPEGYSVSREKKERFSLILESASTNQTSMYLCASSFQLGRSGELFFGEGSRLTVL.

The chain joins TRBV7-8 to TRBJ1-3; D is ambiguous. Germline-derived CDR1 and CDR2 are SGHVS and FQNEAQ. The CDR3 spans 17 residues. With 4 bases removed from V and 2 bases from J, the gap between germline ends came to 18 bases. The CDR3 sequence is CASSYNPVLLTGNTIYF. Written as DNA, the CDR3 is TGTGCCAGCAGCTACAACCCGGTTTTATTGACTGGAAACACCATATATTTT. Full variable domain (rest looked up from reference TRBV7-8 and TRBJ1-3): GAGVSQSPRYKVAKRGQDVALRCDPISGHVSLFWYQQALGQGPEFLTYFQNEAQLDKSGLPSDRFFAERPEGSVSTLKIQRTQQEDSAVYLCASSYNPVLLTGNTIYFGEGSWLTVV.

The CDR3 coding sequence is TGTGCCAGCAGCCCAACCGACACGGGTTCATCGCCCCAGCATTTT. Protein sequence: CASSPTDTGSSPQHF. This chain connects TRBV4-2 to TRBJ1-5, with no clear D. Deletions cut 4 bases from V and 9 bases from J, with 19 bases between. The CDR3 has 15 residues. Per germline, CDR1 LGHNA and CDR2 YNFKEQ.

In DNA, the CDR3 is TGTGCCAGCAGCTTCAACCCAGGCCCGAGCAATCAGCCCCAGCATTTT. Its protein product is CASSFNPGPSNQPQHF. The chain links TRBV5-4 to TRBJ1-5; D gene unclear. The CDR3 covers 16 residues. The V and J ends lost 2 bases and 1 base respectively, with 13 bases between them. The germline V gene encodes CDR1 SGHNT and CDR2 YYREEE (reference sequence).

The chain has TRBV14 and TRBJ2-2; D unclear. This CDR3 is built from 14 residues. V was trimmed by 2 bases and J by 3 bases, leaving 7 bases between them. Germline assignment: CDR1 SGHDN and CDR2 FVKESK. The CDR3 is CASSQLRHTGELFF. CDR3 in DNA: TGTGCCAGCAGCCAACTCCGCCACACCGGGGAGCTGTTTTTT.

V and J are TRBV28 and TRBJ1-1; 7 bases agree with TRBD1. This CDR3 contains 16 residues. The V gene's germline CDR1 is MDHEN and CDR2 SYDVKM. Unmatched junction bases numbered 15, after V lost 5 bases and J lost 6 bases. The CDR3 spells CASSPYKGAHAPEAFF. In nucleotides, the CDR3 is TGTGCCAGCAGTCCCTATAAGGGGGCGCACGCTCCTGAAGCTTTCTTT.

The genes are TRBV7-2 and TRBJ2-7; TRBD2 aligns across 12 bases. Germline-derived CDR1 and CDR2 are SGHTA and FQGNSA. The CDR3 is made up of 15 amino acids. V lost 5 bases to trimming and J lost 3 bases; unmatched junction nucleotides: 5. This CDR3 is CASSPGLAGLYEQYF. CDR3 bases: TGTGCCAGCAGCCCGGGACTAGCGGGCCTCTACGAGCAGTACTTC.

In regard to this clone: This could be a read error, since a much larger clone is one nucleotide away. The rearrangement uses TRBV21-1 and TRBJ1-5. TRBV21-1 constitutes a pseudogene. The CDR3 is 13 amino acids. The CDR3 region is CASSDGSNQPQHF. In nucleotides, the CDR3 is TGTGCCAGCAGTGACGGTAGCAATCAGCCCCAGCATTTT.

The V and J genes are TRBV30 and TRBJ2-2; D is perhaps TRBD2 (6 bases). V was pared by 0 bases and J by 5 bases, with 13 bases between. Per germline, CDR1 GTSNPN and CDR2 SVGIG (reference sequence). This CDR3 is 15 amino acids long. The CDR3 loop is CAWSVGRPRTGELFF. DNA of the CDR3: TGTGCCTGGAGTGTAGGGAGGCCAAGGACCGGGGAGCTGTTTTTT. Filled out from reference TRBV30 and TRBJ2-2, the complete variable domain reads SQTIHQWPATLVQPVGSPLSLECTVEGTSNPNLYWYRQAAGRGLQLLFYSVGIGQISSEVPQNLSASRPQDRQFILSSKKLLLSDSGFYLCAWSVGRPRTGELFFGEGSRLTVL.

This sequence joins TRBV5-8 and TRBJ2-5; no clear D gene. V lost 1 base, J lost 0 bases, and 16 bases lay in between. The V gene's germline CDR1 is SGHTS and CDR2 YDEGEE. This CDR3 comprises 17 residues. As DNA, the CDR3 is TGTGCCAGCAGCTTGCAAGGGCCTCAAATGTACCAAGAGACCCAGTACTTC. Translating it yields CASSLQGPQMYQETQYF.